This TCR beta chain was sequenced in a study of blood T cell repertoires in COVID-19 (dated by TCRdb to 2020 to 2022). As for the study more broadly: Samples from collaborators originated in the United States, Italy and Spain and spanned both the acute and convalescent phases of COVID-19. The dataset comprised deeply sampled blood TCRbeta repertoires from subjects exposed to, actively infected with, or recovered from COVID-19. Samples were obtained from the ongoing ImmuneRACE study (first 160 participants) and from 1,254 subjects provided by 6 global collaborators. Where available, HLA class I and class II types were taken from metadata supplied by the sample provider and were not determined by assay-based typing. The repertoires were released in a freely available public database intended as a resource for research on the immune response to SARS-CoV-2. The prospective study material was composed of cDNA or gDNA derived from T cells, B-cell-depleted T cells, or PBMCs. The sample metadata nearly always contained a de-identified subject ID, COVID-19 status, age in years and sex. On the study overall, not on this receptor specifically: Clinical and demographic metadata were provided uncurated, with the amount varying by source and participant.

Comment on this clone: What this receptor recognizes is not known. Base qualities are not recorded, but no much larger clone differs from it by a single base.

TCRbeta CDR3 regions were amplified from genomic DNA using the immunoSEQ Assay, a bias-controlled multiplex PCR. The study's processing was this. Within the assay, amplification of reference gene primers was used to estimate how many nucleated cells each sample contained. Sequence reads were collapsed and filtered to measure the absolute abundance of every unique TCRbeta CDR3 rearrangement. For each sample, productive Simpson clonality was calculated by taking the square root of Simpson's diversity index across productive rearrangements. TCRdb holds this immuneACCESS table with in-frame rearrangements only. Some clones are missing; in checked studies, unresolved V genes explain under half, and the rest has no known cause. The V and J calls and clone size are taken from that table; D and trimming were inferred from the DNA. The sample table shows 88,000 or so clones, and around 79% are seen once. Approximately 25% of the sample is held by the ten biggest clonotypes.

Collaborating institutions collected whole blood in K2EDTA tubes following their own protocols. Collaborator samples were shipped for TCRbeta analysis as frozen whole blood, isolated PBMCs, or DNA extracted from either sample type. Compared with germline, V lacks 1 base and J lacks 0 bases; bases without a gene match: 5. CDR1 SGHKS and CDR2 YYEKEE were looked up in the germline V gene (reference sequence). Measured from the cysteine to the phenylalanine, the CDR3 is 16 residues long. CDR3 DNA only is kept here, 48 bases in frame from base 1. Specimen: peripheral blood. The chain is assembled from TRBV5-5 and TRBJ2-5, with 8 junctional bases fitting TRBD2. The sequence was obtained from a human donor in a cohort sampled during active COVID-19. The CDR3 protein is CASSLRRLAHQETQYF. The DNA is TGTGCCAGCAGCTTGCGTCGACTAGCGCACCAAGAGACCCAGTACTTC. The variable domain in full, with residues beyond the CDR3 obtained from the reference TRBV5-5 and TRBJ2-5 genes, is DAGVTQSPTHLIKTRGQQVTLRCSPISGHKSVSWYQQVLGQGPQFIFQYYEKEERGRGNFPDRFSARQFPNYSSELNVNALLLGDSALYLCASSLRRLAHQETQYFGPGTRLLVL.